The 25 T cell receptor beta chains below come from one sample, sequenced in a study of T-cell reconstitution after alpha-beta-depleted transplantation in children. TCRbeta library construction was performed incorporating unique molecular identifiers. TCRdb ran MiXCR on the PCR reads and lists one entry per CDR3 protein. The profile shows 120,000 to 150,000 distinct CDR3 sequences, more than 8% of them singletons. Sequenced material: PBMCs, mostly from graft donor cells, taken 180 days after TCRalphabeta/CD19-depleted stem cell transplant. These receptors were obtained from a female patient between 2 and 15 years old who had a stem cell transplant for congenital amegakaryocytic thrombocytopenia, so the T cells may come from the graft donor.

At least ten counts were recorded for this clonotype. The chain uses TRBV15 and TRBJ2-7, with 12 bases identical to TRBD2. The CDR3 is made up of 15 amino acids. The J segment lost 4 bases and the V segment lost 3 bases, leaving 4 bases of the junction unmatched. Germline assignment: CDR1 LNHNV and CDR2 YYDKDF (reference sequence). CDR3 DNA: TGTGCCACCAGCAGGCGACTAGCGGGAGATTACGAGCAGTACTTC. Translation gives CATSRRLAGDYEQYF.

This clonotype occurred many times. This sequence joins TRBV20-1 and TRBJ2-3; TRBD2 matches 13 bases. The CDR3 has 15 amino acids. In germline, CDR1 is DFQATT, CDR2 SNEGSKA (reference sequence). Trimming cost V 2 bases and J 3 bases; bases outside gene matches: 2. The CDR3 reads CSARSTSGRTDTQYF. DNA for the CDR3: TGCAGTGCTAGATCGACTAGCGGGAGGACAGATACGCAGTATTTT.

This clonotype has a handful of counts. The rearrangement uses TRBV29-1 and TRBJ1-2, with 7 nucleotides matching TRBD1. This CDR3 is built from 12 residues. With V trimmed by 7 bases and J by 5 bases, 7 bases remained unmatched. Germline V gene sequence: CDR1 SQVTM, CDR2 ANQGSEA. The CDR3 DNA reads TGCAGCGCGAACAGGGGCGCGTATGGCTACACCTTC. Its translation is CSANRGAYGYTF. The variable domain in full, with the rest retrieved from reference TRBV29-1 and TRBJ1-2, is SAVISQKPSRDICQRGTSLTIQCQVDSQVTMMFWYRQQPGQSLTLIATANQGSEATYESGFVIDKFPISRPNLTFSTLTVSNMSPEDSSIYLCSANRGAYGYTFGSGTRLTVV.

In this sample, this clonotype turned up a few times. This rearrangement joins TRBV5-1 to TRBJ2-7, with D unresolved. The CDR3 is made up of 14 amino acids. V lost 0 bases and J 3 bases, leaving 10 bases between the germline ends. The germline V gene encodes CDR1 SGHRS and CDR2 YFSETQ. DNA for the CDR3: TGCGCCAGCAGCTTGGACGGCAATGGCTACGAGCAGTACTTC. Protein product: CASSLDGNGYEQYF.

The chain employs TRBV4-3 and TRBJ2-1; TRBD2 matches 10 bases. This CDR3 region has 19 residues. From germline, CDR1 is LGHNA and CDR2 YSLEER. V was pared by 4 bases and J by 1 base, with 13 bases of the junction left unmatched. The CDR3 nucleotides read TGCGCCAGCAGCCGGCGGTGGCTAGCGGGAGTAAAATCCTACAATGAGCAGTTCTTC. Its translation: CASSRRWLAGVKSYNEQFF.

This clonotype occurred many times. This chain joins TRBV20-1 and TRBJ2-1, with D tentatively TRBD1 (5 bases). Germline assignment: CDR1 DFQATT and CDR2 SNEGSKA (reference sequence). This CDR3 region has 12 residues. V lost 6 bases and J 9 bases, leaving 15 bases between the germline ends. CDR3 sequence: CSASSIQGEQFF. The CDR3 nucleotides are TGCAGTGCCAGCAGCATTCAGGGTGAGCAGTTCTTC.

There are many counts of this clonotype. The chain is built from TRBV20-1 and TRBJ2-3; no definite D call. The CDR3 sequence is 12 residues long. CDR1 and CDR2 from the germline V gene are DFQATT and SNEGSKA (reference sequence). Trimming shortened V by 4 bases and J by 6 bases, and 11 bases separated the two germline ends. CDR3 residues: CSANSRADTQYF. CDR3 DNA sequence: TGCAGTGCTAACTCCCGGGCCGATACGCAGTATTTT.

This clonotype was seen ten or more times. The chain joins TRBV20-1 to TRBJ1-1; 8 bases fit TRBD1. This CDR3 is built from 17 residues. J gave up 1 base and V 5 bases, and 15 bases lay outside the gene matches. Per the germline V gene, CDR1 is DFQATT and CDR2 is SNEGSKA (reference sequence). The CDR3 DNA is TGCAGTGCTCCTCCCAACGGCTGGGGGACAGGGAACACTGAAGCTTTCTTT. Translating it yields CSAPPNGWGTGNTEAFF.

This clonotype was seen more than once but under ten times. The chain has TRBV4-1 and TRBJ2-7; D is possibly TRBD2 (5 bases). The CDR3 spans 15 residues. The V gene lost 1 base and the J gene lost 0 bases, with 10 bases spanning the gap. Germline V lookup: CDR1 MGHRA, CDR2 YSYEKL. In DNA, the CDR3 is TGCGCCAGCAGCCAAGCTTTAGGGAGCTCCTACGAGCAGTACTTC. This codes for CASSQALGSSYEQYF.

This clonotype was observed many times. V gene TRBV18 combines with J gene TRBJ1-2; possibly TRBD1 for D (6 bases). The germline V gene has CDR1 KGHSH and CDR2 LQKENI. V was shortened by 3 bases and J by 8 bases, with 19 bases between the two germline ends. This CDR3 has 15 residues. The CDR3 loop is CASSPATGTTEGYTF. DNA of the CDR3: TGTGCCAGCTCACCGGCCACCGGGACAACGGAGGGCTACACCTTC.

This clonotype was seen ten or more times. The chain uses TRBV20-1 and TRBJ2-1; D may match TRBD1 or TRBD2 (5 bases each). CDR1 is DFQATT and CDR2 is SNEGSKA in the germline V gene (reference sequence). Trimming pared 1 base from V and 7 bases from J, leaving 17 bases between. CDR3 size: 15 residues. The CDR3 coding sequence is TGCAGTGCTAGAGGAGGGGAACCCCACGTGAATGAGCAGTTCTTC. This translates into CSARGGEPHVNEQFF.

The chain couples TRBV29-1 to TRBJ2-7, with 9 nucleotides matching TRBD2. The CDR3 contains 14 residues. Germline V gene lookup returns CDR1 SQVTM and CDR2 ANQGSEA. V shed 6 bases, J shed 6 bases, and the junction held 12 bases outside the gene matches. The CDR3 coding sequence is TGCAGCGTCGCCTGGGCAGCGGGGGGTTTCGAGCAGTACTTC. Protein sequence: CSVAWAAGGFEQYF.

This clonotype appeared many times. This chain connects TRBV27 to TRBJ1-6, with no clear D. V lost 3 bases and J lost 5, with 14 bases in between. This CDR3 is built from 16 residues. Looked up from germline, CDR1 is MNHEY and CDR2 is SMNVEV (reference sequence). The CDR3 protein is CASSFGGRPNNSPLHF. CDR3 DNA: TGTGCCAGCAGTTTCGGTGGCCGACCGAATAATTCACCCCTCCACTTT.

This clonotype showed up many times. J is TRBJ1-2 and V is TRBV5-1, with D hard to call. The V and J ends lost 2 bases and 2 bases respectively, with 4 bases between them. Germline CDR1 is SGHRS and CDR2 is YFSETQ. The CDR3 has 12 amino acids. DNA for the CDR3: TGCGCCAGCAGCTTAGAGAACTATGGCTACACCTTC. Encoded protein: CASSLENYGYTF.

The chain is built from TRBV4-1 and TRBJ1-1; tentatively, D is TRBD1 (5 bases). The CDR3 runs 15 residues. Trimming removed 0 bases from V and 5 bases from J, with 13 bases in between. The germline V gene has CDR1 MGHRA and CDR2 YSYEKL. The CDR3, as DNA: TGCGCCAGCAGCCAAGATATGGGGGGTTGGACTGAAGCTTTCTTT. Translation gives CASSQDMGGWTEAFF.

This clonotype was counted ten times or more. The rearrangement uses TRBV5-6 and TRBJ1-5; possible D gene TRBD1, 5 bases. V was trimmed by 5 bases and J by 2 bases, leaving 14 bases between them. Germline CDR1 and CDR2: SGHDT and YYEEEE. CDR3 length: 15 residues. CDR3 loop: CASSRVDRGNQPQHF. CDR3 nucleotides: TGTGCCAGCAGTCGGGTCGACAGAGGCAATCAGCCCCAGCATTTT.

This clonotype was picked up many times. V and J are TRBV4-3 and TRBJ1-2; 7 bases fit TRBD1. Per germline, CDR1 LGHNA and CDR2 YSLEER. The CDR3 sequence is 15 residues long. J gave up 2 bases and V 4 bases, and 7 bases lay outside the gene matches. For the CDR3, the DNA is TGCGCCAGCAGCCCCATCCAGGGACAGAACTATGGCTACACCTTC. The encoded protein is CASSPIQGQNYGYTF.

This clonotype has at least ten counts. The CDR3 DNA follows: TGTGCCAGCAGTTTACGCGGGGACTCACAAGAGACCCAGTACTTC. Its translation is CASSLRGDSQETQYF. The V and J genes are TRBV12-3 or TRBV12-4 and TRBJ2-5, with D perhaps matching TRBD2 (6 bases). The V end lost 2 bases, the J end lost 2 bases, and 12 bases lay between the germline ends. The CDR3 loop spans 15 amino acids.

This clonotype was seen a few times. The chain is built from TRBV7-2 and TRBJ1-5; TRBD1 agrees at 10 bases. Germline CDR1 is SGHTA and CDR2 is FQGNSA. The CDR3 is made up of 15 amino acids. The V segment lost 3 bases and the J segment 4 bases; nucleotides outside the gene matches: 3. The CDR3 loop reads CASSLRTGGNQPQHF. The CDR3 DNA follows: TGTGCCAGCAGCTTGAGGACAGGGGGTAATCAGCCCCAGCATTTT.

This clonotype occurred many times. This sequence joins TRBV27 and TRBJ2-1; TRBD2 agrees at 11 bases. This CDR3 has 15 amino acids. CDR1 MNHEY and CDR2 SMNVEV come from the germline V gene (reference sequence). Germline trimming cut 6 bases from V and 12 bases from J; bases unmatched to any gene: 13. CDR3 amino acids: CASSNYGLAGGMQFF. CDR3 nucleotides: TGTGCCAGCAGCAACTACGGACTAGCGGGCGGAATGCAGTTCTTC.

The chain uses TRBV10-2 and TRBJ2-3, with 7 bases aligning to TRBD2. CDR1 is WSHSY and CDR2 is SAAADI in the germline V gene. The V segment lost 9 bases and the J segment 2 bases; nucleotides outside the gene matches: 8. This CDR3 is 14 amino acids long. The CDR3 sequence: CASMAGEATDTQYF. DNA of the CDR3: TGCGCCAGTATGGCGGGGGAGGCCACAGATACGCAGTATTTT.

Ten or more counts support this clonotype. This sequence joins TRBV20-1 and TRBJ1-3; no clear D. CDR1 is DFQATT, CDR2 SNEGSKA, per germline (reference sequence). V was shortened by 0 bases and J by 2 bases, with 11 bases between the two germline ends. The CDR3 length is 15 residues. The CDR3: CSARDFAGTGNTIYF. In DNA, the CDR3 is TGCAGTGCTAGAGATTTTGCGGGGACTGGAAACACCATATATTTT.

The sample holds many counts of this clonotype. The chain couples TRBV7-2 to TRBJ2-3, with 13 bases fitting TRBD2. V shed 5 bases and J 4 bases; nucleotides not matched to a gene: 9. CDR3 size: 17 residues. Germline-derived CDR1 and CDR2 are SGHTA and FQGNSA. The chain's CDR3 is CASSPRLAGGVSDTQYF. DNA for the CDR3: TGTGCCAGCAGCCCGAGACTAGCGGGAGGAGTATCAGATACGCAGTATTTT.

This clonotype was recorded at least ten times. The chain recombines TRBV28 with TRBJ2-1; D not resolved. Trimming shortened V by 6 bases and J by 5 bases, and 5 bases separated the two germline ends. Germline V gene sequence: CDR1 MDHEN, CDR2 SYDVKM. The CDR3 has 11 residues. In DNA, the CDR3 is TGTGCCAGCAGGGATCACAATGAGCAGTTCTTC. It encodes CASRDHNEQFF.

The rearrangement links TRBV28 to TRBJ2-3; D remains unclear. The CDR3 extends over 11 amino acids. Germline assignment: CDR1 MDHEN and CDR2 SYDVKM. V gave up 11 bases and J gave up 6 bases, with 12 bases separating them. The CDR3 bases are TGTGCCCGCCTCTGTCGCGATACGCAGTATTTT. Translation: CARLCRDTQYF.